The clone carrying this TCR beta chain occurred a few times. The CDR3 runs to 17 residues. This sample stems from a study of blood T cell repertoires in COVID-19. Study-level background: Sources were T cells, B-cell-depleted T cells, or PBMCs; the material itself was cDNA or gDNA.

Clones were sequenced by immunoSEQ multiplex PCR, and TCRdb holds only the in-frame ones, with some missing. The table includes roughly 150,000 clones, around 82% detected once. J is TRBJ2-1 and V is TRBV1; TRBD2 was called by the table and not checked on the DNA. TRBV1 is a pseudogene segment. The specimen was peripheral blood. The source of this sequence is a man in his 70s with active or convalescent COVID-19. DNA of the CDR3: TGCACCAGCAGCCATCCGGTCTTCAGCGGAGACTACAATGAGCAGTTCTTC. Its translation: CTSSHPVFSGDYNEQFF.